Listed below are T cell receptor beta chains from one sample, sequenced in a study of CD8+ T cells in alopecia areata. TCRdb keeps only in-frame clones here, not all; method: immunoSEQ multiplex PCR. This table holds around 99,000 clones, about four fifths found once. The source was CD8+ T cells sorted from blood, collected at week 24, from a patient treated with tofacitinib. Every receptor here comes from a human donor with alopecia areata. Both conserved end residues are part of each CDR3. D genes are given only for firm matches. The listing skips clone size in some rows; elsewhere it reads once, few, many or a size class.

D	size	V	J	DNA	CDR3
-	-	TRBV5-6	TRBJ1-1	TGTGCCAGCAGCTTCGTCAGAAAAAACACTGAAGCTTTCTTT	CASSFVRKNTEAFF
-	-	TRBV4-1	TRBJ1-5	TGCGCCAGCAGCCTTTATGATGAGAGGGGCAATCAGCCCCAGCATTTT	CASSLYDERGNQPQHF
-	-	TRBV5-6	TRBJ2-7	TGTGCCAGCAGCTCAGATTCGGGTGCACCTACCTACGAGCAGTACTTC	CASSSDSGAPTYEQYF
-	-	TRBV5-6	TRBJ2-1	TGTGCCAGCAGCGTAGTGCCCGGGAACAATGAGCAGTTCTTC	CASSVVPGNNEQFF
-	-	TRBV4-3	TRBJ1-1	TGCGCCAGCAGCCAAGATCCCCTGAGGAACACTGAAGCTTTCTTT	CASSQDPLRNTEAFF
-	-	TRBV4-3	TRBJ2-3	TGCGCCAGCAGCCAAGACGGCGGGGTAACAGATACGCAGTATTTT	CASSQDGGVTDTQYF
-	-	TRBV18	TRBJ2-3	TGTGCCAGCTCACCACCGACGGGTCTCACAGATACGCAGTATTTT	CASSPPTGLTDTQYF
-	-	TRBV2	TRBJ1-2	TGTGCCAGCAGTGATCTCGGGACACCCGGCAGATATGGCTACACCTTC	CASSDLGTPGRYGYTF
-	-	TRBV2	TRBJ1-4	TGTGCCAGCAGTGACCTATGGCGGGGGGAAAAACTGTTTTTT	CASSDLWRGEKLFF
-	-	TRBV19	TRBJ2-4	TGTGCCAGTAGTATGGGATCGGGGCGGGGGCCCAAAAACATTCAGTACTTC	CASSMGSGRGPKNIQYF
TRBD1	-	TRBV30	TRBJ2-7	TGTGCCTGGAGAGCCCTCTCGGGACAGGGAGTCGGTGGATCCGCCTACGAGCAGTACTTC	CAWRALSGQGVGGSAYEQYF
TRBD1	-	TRBV25-1	TRBJ2-3	TGTGCCAGCAGTTCTCCCACAGGGGGACCCACAGATACGCAGTATTTT	CASSSPTGGPTDTQYF
-	-	TRBV19	TRBJ2-3	TGTGCCAGTAAAAGGGCAGATACGCAGTATTTT	CASKRADTQYF
TRBD1	-	TRBV6-5	TRBJ2-7	TGTGCCACCGGAGCAGGGGGCACGCGCTACGAGCAGTACTTC	CATGAGGTRYEQYF
TRBD1	few	TRBV5-1	TRBJ2-5	TGCGCCAGCAGCTCAGCAATTGGGACAGCTCAAGAGACCCAGTACTTC	CASSSAIGTAQETQYF
-	-	TRBV6-5	TRBJ2-3	TGTGCCAGCAGTTACGGGGAACAAGATACGCAGTATTTT	CASSYGEQDTQYF
TRBD1	-	TRBV19	TRBJ2-7	TGTGCCAGTAGTTGGGTAGGGGGCCGCGAGCAGTACTTC	CASSWVGGREQYF
TRBD2	-	TRBV7-6	TRBJ2-4	TGTGCCAGCAGCTTAGTGGCTAGCGGGGCCAAAAACATTCAGTACTTC	CASSLVASGAKNIQYF
-	-	TRBV4-3	TRBJ1-1	TGCGCCAGCAGCCAAAACCATGGAGCGAACACTGAAGCTTTCTTT	CASSQNHGANTEAFF
-	-	TRBV6-5	TRBJ1-4	TGTGCATCGGGACCGAATAATGAAAAACTGTTTTTT	CASGPNNEKLFF
-	-	TRBV7-6	TRBJ2-1	TGTGCCAGCAGCCAAGGATGGAATGAGCAGTTCTTC	CASSQGWNEQFF
-	-	TRBV7-2	TRBJ2-1	TGTGCCAGCAGCTTAGATCTGGGGAAGTACAATGAGCAGTTCTTC	CASSLDLGKYNEQFF
TRBD1	-	TRBV11-2	TRBJ2-4	TGTGCCAGCAGCTTAGTGGGACAGGGTGAAAACATTCAGTACTTC	CASSLVGQGENIQYF